This TCR beta chain was profiled in a study of blood T cell repertoires in COVID-19. Study-wide context: Sites across the United States, Italy and Spain contributed samples from acute and convalescent COVID-19.

Original data processing: Estimation of nucleated cell counts relied on the amplification of reference gene primers. Profiling relied on immunoSEQ multiplex PCR, and the TCRdb table lists in-frame clones only, not all of them. The V and J calls and clone size come from that table; D and trimming were worked out from the DNA. The sample consists of approximately 220,000 clones, around 81% of them appearing once. Assignment of participants to cohorts was predicated upon participant-reported clinical history. CDR1 is MNHEY and CDR2 is SVGAGI in the germline V gene. Losses at the gene ends were 8 bases for V and 6 bases for J; bases not matched to a gene: 8. This CDR3 has 14 amino acids.

V and J are TRBV6-5 and TRBJ2-2, with 8 bases fitting TRBD1. The source is a woman aged 40-49 years with acute COVID-19. The specimen was PBMCs or T cells enriched from blood (not recorded which). The CDR3 DNA sequence: TGTGCCAGCGAGGTCAGGGGGCGTGCCGGGGAGCTGTTTTTT. It yields the protein CASEVRGRAGELFF.